This is a list of T cell receptor beta chains from one sample in a study of cytomegalovirus exposure and HLA in healthy donors. The assay was immunoSEQ multiplex PCR, and TCRdb's table has in-frame clones only and misses some. Of 170,000 or so clones in the sample, 84% were seen once. The specimen was PBMCs. These receptor sequences come from a woman aged 18-29 years in good health and CMV-seropositive. Both conserved end residues are part of each CDR3. D genes are given only for firm matches. A clone size is listed for some rows: how often the clone was seen (once, few, many), or a class if it is expanded.

CDR3 protein,CDR3 DNA,D gene,J gene,clone size,CDR3 length,V gene
CASSPTATGTSKFF,TGTGCCAGCAGTCCAACCGCGACCGGGACTAGCAAGTTCTTC,TRBD2,TRBJ2-1,.,14,TRBV6-5
CATGQNTDTQYF,TGTGCCACCGGACAGAACACAGATACGCAGTATTTT,.,TRBJ2-3,.,12,TRBV19
CASNQLKSADTEAFF,TGTGCCAGCAACCAGCTCAAGAGCGCAGACACTGAAGCTTTCTTT,.,TRBJ1-1,.,15,TRBV5-6
CASSPLSRRPNTEAFF,TGTGCCAGCAGCCCCCTTAGCAGACGGCCGAACACTGAAGCTTTCTTT,.,TRBJ1-1,.,16,TRBV7-9
CASRPIWLTGWAFF,TGTGCCAGCAGGCCCATCTGGTTGACAGGGTGGGCTTTCTTT,TRBD1,TRBJ1-1,.,14,TRBV2
CASRISGSPGWLFF,TGTGCCAGCAGGATATCGGGATCCCCCGGGTGGCTGTTTTTT,.,TRBJ2-2,.,14,TRBV2
CATSGQVQETQYF,TGTGCCACCAGCGGGCAAGTCCAAGAGACCCAGTACTTC,.,TRBJ2-5,.,13,TRBV15
CASSYLGTGGETEAFF,TGTGCCAGCAGTTACTTAGGGACAGGCGGGGAGACTGAAGCTTTCTTT,TRBD1,TRBJ1-1,.,16,TRBV6-5
CASRRSIATYEQYF,TGTGCCAGCAGGCGCTCTATTGCCACCTACGAGCAGTACTTC,.,TRBJ2-7,few,14,TRBV7-2
CASSTDPQGNYGYTF,TGTGCCAGTAGTACAGACCCCCAGGGCAACTATGGCTACACCTTC,.,TRBJ1-2,.,15,TRBV19
CASSDSKRGRNYGYTF,TGTGCCAGCAGTGACTCGAAGCGGGGGAGGAACTATGGCTACACCTTC,.,TRBJ1-2,.,16,TRBV6-4
CASEGVYTGELFF,TGTGCCAGCGAGGGGGTATACACCGGGGAGCTGTTTTTT,.,TRBJ2-2,.,13,TRBV7-9
CATSRDMAARTEAFF,TGTGCCACCAGCAGAGATATGGCCGCTAGGACTGAAGCTTTCTTT,.,TRBJ1-1,.,15,TRBV15
CASSDAFSGDEQYF,TGTGCCAGCAGCGATGCCTTCTCCGGGGACGAGCAGTACTTC,.,TRBJ2-7,.,14,TRBV9
CASSEFNLQFF,TGTGCCAGCAGTGAGTTTAACTTGCAGTTCTTC,.,TRBJ2-1,.,11,TRBV2
CASSYLDRMGRGYTF,TGTGCCAGCAGTTATTTGGACAGGATGGGACGTGGCTACACCTTC,TRBD1,TRBJ1-2,.,15,TRBV6-5
CASSFLSSPLQYF,TGTGCCAGCAGCTTCTTGTCTAGCCCCCTGCAGTACTTC,.,TRBJ2-7,.,13,TRBV13
CASSQWDRGNSPLHF,TGTGCCAGCAGCCAATGGGACAGGGGGAATTCACCCCTCCACTTT,TRBD1,TRBJ1-6,.,15,TRBV14
CATSKPTGINTEAFF,TGTGCCACCAGCAAACCGACAGGGATCAACACTGAAGCTTTCTTT,TRBD1,TRBJ1-1,.,15,TRBV15
CASSTPQGKVTQYF,TGTGCCAGTAGTACCCCACAGGGGAAGGTTACGCAGTATTTT,TRBD1,TRBJ2-3,.,14,TRBV19
CASSYGTGGDTGELFF,TGTGCCAGCAGCTACGGGACAGGGGGGGACACCGGGGAGCTGTTTTTT,TRBD1,TRBJ2-2,.,16,TRBV9
CASSLKVGGAQHF,TGTGCCAGCAGCCTCAAAGTAGGGGGGGCCCAGCATTTT,.,TRBJ1-5,.,13,TRBV7-9
CASSLDGLAAQYF,TGTGCCAGCAGCTTAGACGGACTAGCGGCCCAGTACTTC,TRBD2,TRBJ2-5,few,13,TRBV7-9
CASSLSVGTEAFF,TGTGCCAGCAGCTTGTCTGTCGGCACTGAAGCTTTCTTT,.,TRBJ1-1,.,13,TRBV5-6
CASSPGLAGGNEQFF,TGTGCCAGCTCACCTGGACTAGCGGGGGGTAATGAGCAGTTCTTC,TRBD2,TRBJ2-1,few,15,TRBV18
CALKHDRAGEAFF,TGTGCCTTGAAACACGACAGGGCCGGTGAAGCTTTCTTT,TRBD1,TRBJ1-1,.,13,TRBV2
CASSEQGTHYEQYF,TGTGCCAGCAGCGAACAGGGGACACACTACGAGCAGTACTTC,TRBD1,TRBJ2-7,.,14,TRBV9
CASSTPRQGYGYTF,TGTGCCAGCAGCACCCCACGACAGGGCTATGGCTACACCTTC,.,TRBJ1-2,few,14,TRBV21-1
CASRIGGSPNSPLHF,TGTGCCAGCAGGATCGGAGGCAGCCCTAATTCACCCCTCCACTTT,.,TRBJ1-6,.,15,TRBV27
CASSQDYPSYHYDEQFF,TGTGCCAGCAGCCAAGATTACCCTAGCTATCATTATGATGAGCAGTTCTTC,.,TRBJ2-1,.,17,TRBV4-2
CASSEAGTGLMAGGYTF,TGTGCCAGCAGTGAAGCCGGGACAGGTTTAATGGCGGGGGGCTACACCTTC,TRBD1,TRBJ1-2,once,17,TRBV6-1
CASSLRSLRGDEQFF,TGTGCCAGCAGCTTAAGGTCCCTACGGGGTGATGAGCAGTTCTTC,.,TRBJ2-1,.,15,TRBV7-7
CASSHGQGAPLHF,TGTGCCAGCAGTCACGGACAGGGCGCACCCCTCCACTTT,TRBD1,TRBJ1-6,.,13,TRBV27
CASRPSGGAVNEQYF,TGCGCCAGCAGACCAAGCGGGGGGGCCGTGAACGAGCAGTACTTC,TRBD2,TRBJ2-7,.,15,TRBV5-1
CATSGGTDTQYF,TGTGCCACCTCGGGAGGCACAGATACGCAGTATTTT,.,TRBJ2-3,.,12,TRBV19
CATSRGQGAIGEKLFF,TGTGCCACCAGCAGGGGACAGGGGGCGATAGGTGAAAAACTGTTTTTT,TRBD1,TRBJ1-4,.,16,TRBV15
CASSVMAENTEAFF,TGTGCCAGCAGCGTAATGGCGGAGAACACTGAAGCTTTCTTT,.,TRBJ1-1,.,14,TRBV9
CASSEGTGHYEQYF,TGTGCCAGCAGTGAAGGGACAGGCCACTACGAGCAGTACTTC,TRBD1,TRBJ2-7,.,14,TRBV6-1
CASSLEVQGHNVNEQYF,TGCGCCAGCAGCTTGGAGGTACAGGGGCACAACGTGAACGAGCAGTACTTC,TRBD1,TRBJ2-7,.,17,TRBV5-1
CASSIDLGQGPYEQYF,TGTGCCAGTAGTATAGATCTTGGACAGGGACCCTACGAGCAGTACTTC,TRBD1,TRBJ2-7,.,16,TRBV19
CASSPYQGVSYTF,TGTGCCAGCAGCCCCTATCAGGGGGTAAGTTACACCTTC,TRBD1,TRBJ1-2,.,13,TRBV5-6
CASRAAGITDTQYF,TGCGCCAGCAGGGCGGCGGGGATCACAGATACGCAGTATTTT,.,TRBJ2-3,once,14,TRBV10-2
CASSLIRSPIRYNEQFF,TGTGCCAGCAGCTTAATCCGGTCTCCGATTCGCTACAATGAGCAGTTCTTC,.,TRBJ2-1,.,17,TRBV7-8
CASSLGQPRQGTYNEQFF,TGTGCCAGCAGCTTAGGGCAACCGAGACAGGGAACCTACAATGAGCAGTTCTTC,TRBD1,TRBJ2-1,.,18,TRBV7-9
CASSFPWLRDNEQFF,TGTGCCAGCAGCTTCCCGTGGCTGAGGGACAATGAGCAGTTCTTC,.,TRBJ2-1,.,15,TRBV7-2
CASSSFKSGQPQHF,TGTGCCAGCAGCTCCTTTAAGAGCGGTCAGCCCCAGCATTTT,.,TRBJ1-5,.,14,TRBV7-9
CSVKTGYEQYF,TGCAGCGTCAAGACAGGGTACGAGCAGTACTTC,TRBD1,TRBJ2-7,.,11,TRBV29-1
CASSGQANQPQHF,TGTGCCAGCAGTGGCCAGGCCAATCAGCCCCAGCATTTT,.,TRBJ1-5,.,13,TRBV2
CASSSFNQPQHF,TGTGCCAGCTCGTCATTCAATCAGCCCCAGCATTTT,.,TRBJ1-5,.,12,TRBV18
CASSLTYGVVYPYGYTF,TGTGCCAGCAGCTTAACTTATGGAGTCGTTTACCCCTATGGCTACACCTTC,.,TRBJ1-2,.,17,TRBV7-9
CASSFTGSREQYF,TGCGCCAGCAGCTTCACAGGGAGTCGTGAGCAGTACTTC,.,TRBJ2-7,.,13,TRBV5-1
CASSYSPQVSYEQYF,TGTGCCAGCAGTTACTCTCCACAGGTCTCCTACGAGCAGTACTTC,.,TRBJ2-7,.,15,TRBV6-5
CASSEWGQASGNTIYF,TGTGCCAGCAGCGAGTGGGGACAGGCCTCTGGAAACACCATATATTTT,TRBD1,TRBJ1-3,.,16,TRBV9
CASSPRDSQGAKGYTF,TGTGCCAGCTCACCACGGGATAGCCAAGGGGCGAAAGGCTACACCTTC,.,TRBJ1-2,.,16,TRBV18
CAPLWRNQPQHF,TGTGCCCCCCTGTGGAGAAATCAGCCCCAGCATTTT,.,TRBJ1-5,.,12,TRBV14
CASSAGTGEGGYEQYF,TGTGCCAGCAGCGCCGGGACGGGAGAGGGTGGGTACGAGCAGTACTTC,.,TRBJ2-7,.,16,TRBV9
CASKPGQGAWYEQYF,TGTGCCAGCAAGCCCGGACAGGGGGCTTGGTACGAGCAGTACTTC,TRBD1,TRBJ2-7,.,15,TRBV27
CASSHPSGWEQYF,TGTGCCAGCAGCCACCCTAGCGGTTGGGAGCAGTACTTC,TRBD2,TRBJ2-7,few,13,TRBV7-9
CASSLRTAMNTEAFF,TGCGCCAGCAGCTTACGGACAGCCATGAACACTGAAGCTTTCTTT,.,TRBJ1-1,.,15,TRBV5-1